These 5 T cell receptor beta chains came from one sample sequenced in a study of blood T cell repertoires in COVID-19. The protocol was immunoSEQ multiplex PCR, while the TCRdb copy is restricted to in-frame clones and leaves out a portion. The repertoire holds 70,000 or so clones, with about nine tenths as singletons. Material for sequencing was peripheral blood. These receptors came from a man aged 45-60 years with active COVID-19.

The V and J genes are TRBV28 and TRBJ2-7, with D hard to call. Germline V gene sequence: CDR1 MDHEN, CDR2 SYDVKM. The CDR3 runs to 15 residues. Trimming removed 5 bases from V and 2 bases from J, with 16 bases in between. The CDR3, as DNA: TGTGCCAGCAGTGACGCATTCGGAGCCGCCTACGAGCAGTACTTC. Residues: CASSDAFGAAYEQYF. Full variable domain (remainder filled in from reference TRBV28 and TRBJ2-7): DVKVTQSSRYLVKRTGEKVFLECVQDMDHENMFWYRQDPGLGLRLIYFSYDVKMKEKGDIPEGYSVSREKKERFSLILESASTNQTSMYLCASSDAFGAAYEQYFGPGTRLTVT.

The chain carries TRBV27 and TRBJ2-3, with D possibly TRBD2 on 6 matching bases. Germline loops: CDR1 MNHEY, CDR2 SMNVEV (reference sequence). The CDR3 is 13 amino acids. Trimming took 6 bases from V and 6 from J, leaving 13 bases between them. CDR3 sequence (DNA): TGTGCCAGCAGACTAGCCCCACCGGATACGCAGTATTTT. It encodes CASRLAPPDTQYF.

CDR3 DNA: TGTGCCAGCAGTTTCCCCGGACAGGGGGCTAAGAATGAAGCTTTCTTT. It yields the protein CASSFPGQGAKNEAFF. This chain links TRBV7-2 with TRBJ1-1; TRBD1 aligns across 11 bases. Trimming at V came to 6 bases and at J to 7 bases, leaving 13 bases not matched to a gene. Germline assignment: CDR1 SGHTA and CDR2 FQGNSA. There are 16 residues in the CDR3.

The V call is TRBV5-1, the J call TRBJ2-7; D call uncertain. From germline, CDR1 is SGHRS and CDR2 YFSETQ. The CDR3 contains 13 residues. V gave up 0 bases and J gave up 4 bases, with 8 bases separating them. The CDR3 protein is CASSLDGYYEQYF. CDR3 DNA sequence: TGCGCCAGCAGCTTGGACGGGTATTACGAGCAGTACTTC.

The gene calls are TRBV10-2 and TRBJ2-7; a possible D gene is TRBD1 (5 bases). The V end was cut by 5 bases, the J end by 2 bases, with 10 bases between. This CDR3 contains 13 residues. Germline lookup yields CDR1 WSHSY and CDR2 SAAADI. CDR3 in amino acids: CASSPFRAYEQYF. Here the CDR3 DNA reads TGCGCCAGCAGTCCCTTCAGGGCCTACGAGCAGTACTTC.